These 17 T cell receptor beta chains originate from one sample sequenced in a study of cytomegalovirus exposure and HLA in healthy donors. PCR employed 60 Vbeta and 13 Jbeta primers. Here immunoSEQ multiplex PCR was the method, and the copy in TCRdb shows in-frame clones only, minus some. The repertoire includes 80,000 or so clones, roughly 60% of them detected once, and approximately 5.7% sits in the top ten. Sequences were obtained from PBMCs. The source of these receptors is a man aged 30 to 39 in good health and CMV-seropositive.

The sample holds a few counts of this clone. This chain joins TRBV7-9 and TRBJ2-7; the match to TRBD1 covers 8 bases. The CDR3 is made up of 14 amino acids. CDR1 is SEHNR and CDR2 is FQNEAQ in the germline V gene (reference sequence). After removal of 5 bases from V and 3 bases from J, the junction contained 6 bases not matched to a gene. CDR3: CASSPPDRDYEQYF. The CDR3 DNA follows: TGTGCCAGCAGCCCCCCGGACAGGGACTACGAGCAGTACTTC.

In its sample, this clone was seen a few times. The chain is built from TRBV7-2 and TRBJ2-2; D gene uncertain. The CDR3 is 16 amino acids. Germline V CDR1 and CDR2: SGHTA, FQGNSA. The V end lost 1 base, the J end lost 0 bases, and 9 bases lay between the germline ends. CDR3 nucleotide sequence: TGTGCCAGCAGCTTAGAGGCAGGATCGAACACCGGGGAGCTGTTTTTT. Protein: CASSLEAGSNTGELFF.

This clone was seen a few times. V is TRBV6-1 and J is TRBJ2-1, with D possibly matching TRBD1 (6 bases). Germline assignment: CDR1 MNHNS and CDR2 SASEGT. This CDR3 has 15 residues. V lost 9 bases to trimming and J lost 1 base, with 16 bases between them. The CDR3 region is CASSPQGGSYNEQFF. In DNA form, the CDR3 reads TGTGCCAGTTCCCCACAAGGGGGATCCTACAATGAGCAGTTCTTC.

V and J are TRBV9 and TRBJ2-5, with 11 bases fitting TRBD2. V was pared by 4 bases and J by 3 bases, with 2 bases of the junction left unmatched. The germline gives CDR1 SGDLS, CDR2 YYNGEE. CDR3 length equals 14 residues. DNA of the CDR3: TGTGCCAGCAGCACGACTAGCGGGAAAGAGACCCAGTACTTC. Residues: CASSTTSGKETQYF.

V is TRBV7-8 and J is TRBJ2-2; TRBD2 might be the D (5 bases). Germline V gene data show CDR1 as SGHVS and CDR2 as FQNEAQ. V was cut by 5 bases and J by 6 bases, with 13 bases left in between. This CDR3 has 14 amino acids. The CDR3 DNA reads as TGTGCCAGCAGCCTACAGCGGTCGGCCGGGGAGCTGTTTTTT. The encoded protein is CASSLQRSAGELFF.

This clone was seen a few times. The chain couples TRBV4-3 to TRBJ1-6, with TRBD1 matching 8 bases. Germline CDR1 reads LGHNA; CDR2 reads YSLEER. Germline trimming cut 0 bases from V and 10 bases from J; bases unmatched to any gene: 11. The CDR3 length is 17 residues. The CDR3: CASSQDGPDRVQSPLHF. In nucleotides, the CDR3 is TGCGCCAGCAGCCAAGATGGTCCGGACAGGGTACAATCACCCCTCCACTTT.

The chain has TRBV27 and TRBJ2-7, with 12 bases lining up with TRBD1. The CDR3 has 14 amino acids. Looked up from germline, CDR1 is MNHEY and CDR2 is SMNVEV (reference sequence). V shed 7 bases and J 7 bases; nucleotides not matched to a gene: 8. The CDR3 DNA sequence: TGTGCCAGCACCCTGGGACAGGGGGCAAGTGAGCAGTACTTC. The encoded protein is CASTLGQGASEQYF.

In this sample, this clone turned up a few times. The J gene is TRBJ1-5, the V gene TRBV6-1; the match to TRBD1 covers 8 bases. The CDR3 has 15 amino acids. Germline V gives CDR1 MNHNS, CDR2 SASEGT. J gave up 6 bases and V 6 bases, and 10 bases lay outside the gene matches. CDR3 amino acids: CASRRRDRFVQPQHF. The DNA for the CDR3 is TGTGCCAGCAGACGACGGGACAGGTTTGTTCAGCCCCAGCATTTT.

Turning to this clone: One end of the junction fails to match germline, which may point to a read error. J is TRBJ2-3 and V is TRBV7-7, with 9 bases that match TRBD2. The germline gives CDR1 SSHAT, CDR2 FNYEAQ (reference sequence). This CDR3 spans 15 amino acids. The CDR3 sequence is CASSLGGLAGSTQYF. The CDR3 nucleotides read TGTGCTAGCAGCCTAGGGGGGCTAGCGGGATCCACGCAGTATTTT.

CDR3: CASSPSGTYNEQFF. CDR3 DNA: TGTGCCAGCAGTCCTAGCGGGACCTACAATGAGCAGTTCTTC. This chain joins TRBV7-6 and TRBJ2-1, with 9 bases matching TRBD2. Germline loops: CDR1 SGHVS, CDR2 FNYEAQ. This CDR3 spans 14 amino acids. Trimming at V came to 6 bases and at J to 2 bases, leaving 2 bases not matched to a gene.

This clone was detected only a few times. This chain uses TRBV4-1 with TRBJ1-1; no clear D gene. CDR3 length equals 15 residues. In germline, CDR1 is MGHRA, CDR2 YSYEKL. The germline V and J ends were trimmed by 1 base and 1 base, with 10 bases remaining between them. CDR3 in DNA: TGCGCCAGCAGCCAAGGCCCCAGTTCGAACACTGAAGCTTTCTTT. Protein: CASSQGPSSNTEAFF.

The CDR3 sequence is CASSGGQGGGGANVLTF. The CDR3 DNA is TGTGCCAGCAGCGGAGGACAGGGGGGAGGTGGAGCCAACGTCCTGACTTTC. The chain uses TRBV5-4 and TRBJ2-6, with 10 bases fitting TRBD1. The V and J ends lost 4 bases and 7 bases, in that order; junction bases with no gene match: 11. The CDR3 covers 17 residues. In germline, CDR1 is SGHNT, CDR2 YYREEE (reference sequence).

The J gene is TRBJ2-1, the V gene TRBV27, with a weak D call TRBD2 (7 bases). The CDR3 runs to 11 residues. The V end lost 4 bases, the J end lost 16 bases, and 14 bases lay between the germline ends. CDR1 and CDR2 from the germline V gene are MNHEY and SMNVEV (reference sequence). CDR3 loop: CASSYGGAEFF. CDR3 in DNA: TGTGCCAGCAGTTATGGGGGGGCTGAATTCTTC.

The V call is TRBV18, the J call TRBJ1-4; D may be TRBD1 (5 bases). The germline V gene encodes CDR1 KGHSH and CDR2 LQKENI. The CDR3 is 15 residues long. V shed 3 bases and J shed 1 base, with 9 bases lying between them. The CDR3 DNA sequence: TGTGCCAGCTCACCCCCCGGGGGAACTAATGAAAAACTGTTTTTT. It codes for CASSPPGGTNEKLFF.

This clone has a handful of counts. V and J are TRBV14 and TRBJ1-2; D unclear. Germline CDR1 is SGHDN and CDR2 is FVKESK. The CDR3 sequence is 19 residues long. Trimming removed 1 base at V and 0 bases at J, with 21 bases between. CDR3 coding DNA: TGTGCCAGCAGCCAAGTACGAAACCCCGCGGGCCGTTCTAACTATGGCTACACCTTC. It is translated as CASSQVRNPAGRSNYGYTF.

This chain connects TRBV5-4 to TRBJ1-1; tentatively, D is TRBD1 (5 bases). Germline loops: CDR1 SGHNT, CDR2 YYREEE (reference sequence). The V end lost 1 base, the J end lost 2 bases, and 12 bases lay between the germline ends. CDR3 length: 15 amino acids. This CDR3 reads CASSLLGVRNTEAFF. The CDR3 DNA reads TGTGCCAGCAGCTTGTTAGGGGTTCGAAACACTGAAGCTTTCTTT. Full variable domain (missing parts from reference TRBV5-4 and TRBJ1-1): ETGVTQSPTHLIKTRGQQVTLRCSSQSGHNTVSWYQQALGQGPQFIFQYYREEENGRGNFPPRFSGLQFPNYSSELNVNALELDDSALYLCASSLLGVRNTEAFFGQGTRLTVV.

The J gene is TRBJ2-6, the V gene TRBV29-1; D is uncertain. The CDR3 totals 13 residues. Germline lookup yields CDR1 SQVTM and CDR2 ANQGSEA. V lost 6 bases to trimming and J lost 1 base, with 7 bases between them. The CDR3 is CSVRRSGANVLTF. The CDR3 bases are TGCAGCGTCCGCAGGTCTGGGGCCAACGTCCTGACTTTC.